This T cell receptor (beta chain) was recorded in a study of tissue T cells after allogeneic stem cell transplantation. Study-wide findings and caveats: Few T cell clones were shared across patients, but motif clusters showed tissue-specific shared signatures.

Only in-frame clones appear in the TCRdb table, and some are missing; sequencing was by immunoSEQ multiplex PCR. The sample lists about 10,000 clones, roughly 60% seen once, with over 7.5% in the top ten. This clone is medium-sized (0.01 to 0.1%) by share. The antigen is not known. Germline V gene lookup returns CDR1 LGHNT and CDR2 FRNRAP. The CDR3 covers 13 residues. The sequence derives from a woman between 18 and 50 years old with breast cancer. The chain recombines TRBV12-5 with TRBJ2-7, with 8 bases identical to TRBD1. The source was tissue from the jejunum, collected at autopsy. For the CDR3, the DNA is TGTGCCAGCCGGGACAGGCGAGCCTACGAGCAGTACTTC. Translating it yields CASRDRRAYEQYF.